This T cell receptor (beta chain) was identified in a study of T cells in Graves' hyperthyroidism and ophthalmopathy. CDR1 SGHRS and CDR2 YFSETQ come from the germline V gene. The trim removed 3 bases at V and 5 bases at J, leaving 12 bases unmatched. This CDR3 is built from 16 residues. TCR beta CDR3 regions were amplified from RNA. RT-PCR in the first round (using the HTBI primer set) targeted the TCR CDR3. Using its own MiXCR run on the multiplex PCR reads, TCRdb lists one record per CDR3 protein. In the table there are roughly 280,000 distinct CDR3 sequences, about a sixth of which are singletons. This clonotype was observed at least ten times. Individuals with ophthalmopathy presented a Clinical Activity Score of at least 3, a NOSPECS grade of at least 4 and a duration under 3 months.

Sequences were obtained from blood. The gene calls are TRBV5-1 and TRBJ1-2; 8 bases fit TRBD1. The TCR sequence derives from a woman in her fifties or sixties with Graves' ophthalmopathy. The CDR3 bases are TGCGCCAGCAGCTCTAACCCCGGGACAGGAACGTATGGCTACACCTTC. Its translation is CASSSNPGTGTYGYTF.